The 5 T cell receptor beta chains presented below share a single source sample, sequenced in a study of technical replicates of blood from a few donors. Clones were sequenced by immunoSEQ multiplex PCR, and TCRdb holds only the in-frame ones, with some missing. The sample includes 85,000 to 100,000 clones, around 96% of them seen just once. Input material: T cells isolated from PBMCs. All receptors derive from a human donor in good health.

The chain has TRBV5-1 and TRBJ2-2, with 13 bases identical to TRBD2. Germline CDR1 and CDR2: SGHRS and YFSETQ. The CDR3 spans 15 residues. V gave up 7 bases and J gave up 4 bases; unmatched junction bases: 4. The CDR3 DNA is TGCGCCAGCGAACTAGCGGGGGGGAGCACCGGGGAGCTGTTTTTT. This encodes CASELAGGSTGELFF. Complete variable domain (other parts from reference TRBV5-1 and TRBJ2-2): KAGVTQTPRYLIKTRGQQVTLSCSPISGHRSVSWYQQTPGQGLQFLFEYFSETQRNKGNFPGRFSGRQFSNSRSEMNVSTLELGDSALYLCASELAGGSTGELFFGEGSRLTVL.

CDR3 amino acids: CASSPLGDTQYF. The CDR3 DNA follows: TGTGCCAGCAGTCCTCTAGGAGATACGCAGTATTTT. The genes are TRBV28 and TRBJ2-3; no reliable D call. This CDR3 is built from 12 residues. Germline loops: CDR1 MDHEN, CDR2 SYDVKM. Trimming cost V 5 bases and J 5 bases, with 8 bases left between them.

The chain couples TRBV5-1 to TRBJ2-3; D is unclear. Trimming took 4 bases from V and 1 from J, leaving 22 bases between them. Germline CDR1 SGHRS, CDR2 YFSETQ. CDR3 length: 18 amino acids. CDR3 nucleotides: TGCGCCAGCAGCCCCGCGCCTAAAATGACATACGGCACAGATACGCAGTATTTT. Amino acid sequence: CASSPAPKMTYGTDTQYF.

This chain joins TRBV6-1 and TRBJ1-2; D gene ambiguous. The CDR3 has 14 amino acids. Germline CDR1 MNHNS, CDR2 SASEGT. Between the trimmed V and J ends, which lost 4 bases and 7 bases, there was a span of 16 bases. CDR3 bases: TGTGCCAGCAGTGCGCCATTGCGGGGAACTGGCTACACCTTC. It translates to CASSAPLRGTGYTF.

This chain uses TRBV7-9 with TRBJ1-1; 7 bases agree with TRBD1. V lost 8 bases to trimming and J lost 1 base; unmatched junction nucleotides: 4. The CDR3 length is 13 residues. CDR1 is SEHNR, CDR2 FQNEAQ, per germline (reference sequence). The DNA for the CDR3 is TGTGCCAGCGGACAGGTCGGGAACACTGAAGCTTTCTTT. Translated: CASGQVGNTEAFF. The complete variable domain, with remaining parts taken from reference TRBV7-9 and TRBJ1-1, reads DTGVSQNPRHKITKRGQNVTFRCDPISEHNRLYWYRQTLGQGPEFLTYFQNEAQLEKSRLLSDRFSAERPKGSFSTLEIQRTEQGDSAMYLCASGQVGNTEAFFGQGTRLTVV.